Each of the 14 T cell receptor beta chains below was sequenced from the same sample in a study of Graves' ophthalmopathy and Graves' hyperthyroidism. CDR3 regions of TCR beta were amplified from RNA transcripts. Amplification began with first-round RT-PCR using HTBI primers, then second-round multiplex PCR was performed. TCRdb independently ran MiXCR on the multiplex PCR reads; one entry per CDR3 protein. The sample lists hundreds of thousands of distinct CDR3 sequences; 20% to 25% were seen once. Sequenced: peripheral blood. These receptors all stem from a woman aged 18-29 years with stable Graves' hyperthyroidism.

There are many counts of this clonotype. V is TRBV19 and J is TRBJ1-1; D uncertain. This CDR3 is 13 amino acids long. Per germline, CDR1 LNHDA and CDR2 SQIVND (reference sequence). Trimming shortened V by 9 bases and J by 0 bases, and 11 bases separated the two germline ends. The CDR3 protein is CASLSSMNTEAFF. Here the CDR3 DNA reads TGTGCCAGCCTATCCAGCATGAACACTGAAGCTTTCTTT.

This clonotype turned up a few times. For the CDR3, the DNA is TGCAGTCCTAAACTCCCCCCTCCTGAGTGGGTTAGCGGGAACACCGGGGAGCTGTTTTTT. It is translated as CSPKLPPPEWVSGNTGELFF. The rearrangement joins TRBV20-1 to TRBJ2-2; a possible D gene is TRBD2 (6 bases). Per the germline V gene, CDR1 is DFQATT and CDR2 is SNEGSKA (reference sequence). The length of the CDR3 is 20 residues. V lost 8 bases to trimming and J lost 1 base, with 32 bases between them.

This clonotype was seen a few times. The rearrangement links TRBV28 to TRBJ2-7; 7 positions match TRBD1. The CDR3 contains 14 residues. The junction had 13 bases not matched to a gene; V was cut back by 8 bases and J by 6 bases. Germline V CDR1 and CDR2: MDHEN, SYDVKM. Written as DNA, the CDR3 is TGTGCCAGCGCGATGACAGGGTTTGTCGTCGAGCAGTACTTC. Translated, it gives CASAMTGFVVEQYF.

This clonotype was counted a few times. V and J are TRBV7-9 and TRBJ1-1; 8 nucleotides align to TRBD1. The J segment lost 7 bases and the V segment lost 4 bases, leaving 8 bases of the junction unmatched. CDR3 length: 14 residues. The germline V gene encodes CDR1 SEHNR and CDR2 FQNEAQ (reference sequence). The CDR3 is CASSSSGQGNEAFF. CDR3 coding DNA: TGTGCCAGCAGCTCCAGTGGACAGGGCAATGAAGCTTTCTTT.

Ten or more counts support this clonotype. The CDR3 nucleotides are TGCGCCAGCAGCCTCAGACAGGGGGGGACTGAAGCTTTCTTT. This encodes CASSLRQGGTEAFF. V and J are TRBV5-1 and TRBJ1-1; 9 nucleotides agree with TRBD1. The CDR3 runs to 14 residues. Germline assignment: CDR1 SGHRS and CDR2 YFSETQ. Losses at the gene ends were 4 bases for V and 5 bases for J; bases not matched to a gene: 6.

The chain is built from TRBV7-9 and TRBJ2-7; 10 nucleotides line up with TRBD2. The trim removed 5 bases at V and 4 bases at J, leaving 8 bases unmatched. The CDR3 consists of 15 residues. Germline CDR1 reads SEHNR; CDR2 reads FQNEAQ (reference sequence). The CDR3 sequence is CASSAELAGLYEQYF. The CDR3 DNA reads as TGTGCCAGCAGCGCCGAACTAGCGGGATTATACGAGCAGTACTTC.

In this sample, this clonotype turned up a few times. The V gene is TRBV6-2 or TRBV6-3, the J gene TRBJ2-7; a possible D gene is TRBD1 (6 bases). With 6 bases removed from V and 6 bases from J, the gap between germline ends came to 21 bases. This CDR3 has 15 amino acids. Germline CDR1 MNHEY, CDR2 SVGEGT. The CDR3 region is CASSHRKDSGAEQYF. DNA for the CDR3: TGTGCCAGCAGCCACCGGAAGGACAGTGGAGCCGAGCAGTACTTC.

The table lists this clonotype with many counts. The chain carries TRBV20-1 and TRBJ1-1, with D possibly TRBD1 on 6 matching bases. V lost 2 bases to trimming and J lost 4 bases, with 11 bases between them. Germline V gives CDR1 DFQATT, CDR2 SNEGSKA (reference sequence). This CDR3 is 13 amino acids long. CDR3 sequence reads: CSARRRGGTEAFF. CDR3 in DNA: TGCAGTGCTAGACGGCGAGGGGGCACTGAAGCTTTCTTT.

Many counts were recorded for this clonotype. The J gene is TRBJ1-1, the V gene TRBV6-1, with 8 positions matching TRBD1. With V trimmed by 0 bases and J by 6 bases, 6 bases remained unmatched. CDR3 length equals 15 residues. CDR1 is MNHNS, CDR2 SASEGT, per germline. The CDR3 reads CASSEANRGAAEAFF. The CDR3 DNA is TGTGCCAGCAGTGAAGCGAACAGGGGGGCGGCTGAAGCTTTCTTT.

CDR3 residues: CASMRETQYF. The DNA for the CDR3 is TGTGCCAGCATGCGAGAGACCCAGTACTTC. The chain is built from TRBV10-3 and TRBJ2-5; D not resolved. CDR1 is ENHRY, CDR2 SYGVKD, per germline. The CDR3 spans 10 residues. V was trimmed by 10 bases and J by 4 bases, leaving 7 bases between them.

As to this clonotype: One end of the junction fails to match germline, which may point to a read error. The chain employs TRBV7-2 and TRBJ1-1; 7 bases fit TRBD1. This CDR3 comprises 13 residues. CDR1 SGHTA and CDR2 FQGNSA come from the germline V gene. The DNA for the CDR3 is TGTGCCAGTAGCTTCGAACAGGGGAGGGTAGCTTTCTTT. Protein: CASSFEQGRVAFF.

Many counts were recorded for this clonotype. This chain joins TRBV27 and TRBJ2-7; 7 nucleotides agree with TRBD2. Germline CDR1 MNHEY, CDR2 SMNVEV (reference sequence). V lost 5 bases, J lost 4 bases, and 8 bases stayed unmatched. The CDR3 loop spans 14 amino acids. The DNA of the CDR3 is TGTGCCAGCAGTCCGAGGGAGGGCCGATACGAGCAGTACTTC. Its translation: CASSPREGRYEQYF.

In its sample, this clonotype was seen many times. The V gene is TRBV27, the J gene TRBJ1-2; D gene ambiguous. This CDR3 has 13 amino acids. The V end lost 2 bases, the J end lost 4 bases, and 8 bases lay between the germline ends. Germline V lookup: CDR1 MNHEY, CDR2 SMNVEV (reference sequence). CDR3 DNA: TGTGCCAGCAGTTTAGGGCCTACCTATGGCTACACCTTC. Residues: CASSLGPTYGYTF.

The V call is TRBV6-5, the J call TRBJ1-1; no firm D call. CDR1 MNHEY and CDR2 SVGAGI come from the germline V gene. V dropped 11 bases and J dropped 6 bases, with 10 bases sitting between them. The CDR3 sequence is 10 residues long. The CDR3 DNA follows: TGTGCCGCGGGAGGAGCTGAAGCTTTCTTT. The encoded protein is CAAGGAEAFF.